Each of the 28 T cell receptor beta chains below was sequenced from the same sample in a study of blood T cell repertoires in COVID-19. The data were produced by immunoSEQ multiplex PCR, yet TCRdb's version contains in-frame clones alone and is incomplete. The table records roughly 260,000 clones, more than 75% of them present only once. The sample consisted of peripheral blood. The receptors originated from a man aged 35 to 55 who had recovered from COVID-19.

The chain is built from TRBV19 and TRBJ2-1; 8 nucleotides match TRBD1. CDR3 size: 15 residues. V lost 5 bases to trimming and J lost 10 bases; unmatched junction nucleotides: 13. Germline-derived CDR1 and CDR2 are LNHDA and SQIVND (reference sequence). The CDR3 region has the DNA TGTGCCAGTAGTTTATCCCAGGGGGCACGAGGCGAGCAGTTCTTC. Its translation is CASSLSQGARGEQFF.

This clone has only a few counts. The chain links TRBV7-2 to TRBJ2-3; maybe TRBD2 (5 bases). The CDR3 spans 16 residues. The ends were cut back, 0 bases at V and 0 bases at J, with 10 bases in the middle. CDR1 is SGHTA, CDR2 FQGNSA, per germline. The CDR3 loop is CASSLAAGLSTDTQYF. For the CDR3, the DNA is TGTGCCAGCAGCTTAGCCGCGGGTCTGAGCACAGATACGCAGTATTTT.

The chain employs TRBV2 and TRBJ1-4, with D uncertain. Trimming removed 3 bases from V and 4 bases from J, with 15 bases in between. This CDR3 contains 16 residues. In germline, CDR1 is SNHLY, CDR2 FYNNEI. CDR3 loop: CASSDSGRRDNEKLFF. CDR3 DNA: TGTGCCAGCAGTGATTCGGGCAGACGGGATAATGAAAAACTGTTTTTT.

The rearrangement links TRBV4-3 to TRBJ2-1; no clear D. Germline lookup yields CDR1 LGHNA and CDR2 YSLEER. The CDR3 covers 13 residues. Trimming cost V 4 bases and J 8 bases, with 12 bases left between them. The CDR3 nucleotides read TGCGCCAGCAGCCCGATACGAGGTGATGAGCAGTTCTTC. This gives the protein CASSPIRGDEQFF.

J is TRBJ2-5 and V is TRBV7-2, with TRBD2 identical over 11 bases. The V gene's germline CDR1 is SGHTA and CDR2 FQGNSA. The CDR3 loop spans 16 amino acids. V gave up 1 base and J gave up 7 bases; unmatched junction bases: 8. The CDR3 bases are TGTGCCAGCAGCTTAGAGCTAGCGGGGGGCCTAGGGACCCAGTACTTC. Translation gives CASSLELAGGLGTQYF.

This chain uses TRBV7-2 with TRBJ1-5; D possibly corresponds to TRBD1 (5 bases). Trimming cost V 2 bases and J 0 bases, with 11 bases left between them. Germline V CDR1 and CDR2: SGHTA, FQGNSA. CDR3 size: 16 residues. The CDR3, as DNA: TGTGCCAGCAGCTTAAGCCCCAGGGATAGCAATCAGCCCCAGCATTTT. Protein: CASSLSPRDSNQPQHF.

The genes are TRBV14 and TRBJ2-7; D perhaps matches TRBD2 (6 bases). Trimming stripped 4 bases from V and 3 bases from J, with 10 bases between. This CDR3 is built from 13 residues. Germline loops: CDR1 SGHDN, CDR2 FVKESK. The CDR3 DNA is TGTGCCAGCAGCCGGGGACTCGACTACGAGCAGTACTTC. Amino acids: CASSRGLDYEQYF. Looking up the rest from reference TRBV14 and TRBJ2-7 gives the full variable domain: EAGVTQFPSHSVIEKGQTVTLRCDPISGHDNLYWYRRVMGKEIKFLLHFVKESKQDESGMPNNRFLAERTGGTYSTLKVQPAELEDSGVYFCASSRGLDYEQYFGPGTRLTVT.

The chain employs TRBV19 and TRBJ2-1; possibly TRBD2 for D (5 bases). Germline V gene lookup returns CDR1 LNHDA and CDR2 SQIVND (reference sequence). This CDR3 has 14 amino acids. Trimming left V 7 bases short and J 0 bases short, with 10 bases between. The CDR3 region is CASTGSYSYNEQFF. Here the CDR3 DNA reads TGTGCCAGTACGGGGAGTTACTCCTACAATGAGCAGTTCTTC.

This clone occurred once. The rearrangement uses TRBV2 and TRBJ1-1; the D is unclear. Germline CDR1 reads SNHLY; CDR2 reads FYNNEI. The V end was cut by 6 bases, the J end by 7 bases, with 12 bases between. This CDR3 has 12 amino acids. The CDR3 sequence is CASSVERDEAFF. CDR3 bases: TGTGCCAGCAGCGTGGAGCGGGATGAAGCTTTCTTT.

V gene TRBV3-1 (or the pseudogene TRBV3-2) combines with J gene TRBJ1-1; 12 nucleotides agree with TRBD1. Germline CDR1 is LGHDT and CDR2 is YNNKEL (reference sequence). V shed 1 base, J shed 4 bases, and the junction held 13 bases outside the gene matches. The CDR3 length is 19 residues. The CDR3 protein is CASSQGRVGTGGCGTEAFF. CDR3 in DNA: TGTGCCAGCAGCCAAGGACGGGTTGGGACAGGGGGCTGTGGCACTGAAGCTTTCTTT.

This clone has just one count. The chain carries TRBV27 and TRBJ2-3; D is perhaps TRBD1 (6 bases). The CDR3 sequence is 15 residues long. V lost 2 bases and J 2 bases, leaving 11 bases between the germline ends. From germline, CDR1 is MNHEY and CDR2 SMNVEV (reference sequence). Written as DNA, the CDR3 is TGTGCCAGCAGTTTAGGTGGACAGTTCACAGATACGCAGTATTTT. Translation gives CASSLGGQFTDTQYF.

V gene TRBV6-5 combines with J gene TRBJ1-6, with 8 bases aligning to TRBD1. CDR1 and CDR2 (germline): MNHEY, SVGAGI. The CDR3 runs to 14 residues. After removal of 8 bases from V and 9 bases from J, the junction contained 9 bases not matched to a gene. This CDR3 is CASGPQGAGSPLHF. The CDR3 DNA follows: TGTGCCAGCGGCCCTCAGGGGGCGGGTTCACCCCTCCACTTT.

The rearrangement uses TRBV27 and TRBJ1-6; D is perhaps TRBD1 (5 bases). Germline CDR1 reads MNHEY; CDR2 reads SMNVEV (reference sequence). The CDR3 covers 13 residues. Trimming cost V 3 bases and J 13 bases, with 13 bases left between them. The DNA for the CDR3 is TGTGCCAGCAGTTTGACAGTTTCTCGGCCCCTCCACTTT. It codes for CASSLTVSRPLHF.

V usage is TRBV5-8 and J usage is TRBJ2-3; 9 nucleotides agree with TRBD2. CDR1 is SGHTS, CDR2 YDEGEE, per germline. The CDR3 contains 16 residues. Trimming took 3 bases from V and 1 from J; bases not matched to a gene: 6. CDR3 sequence reads: CASSSRGGAGTDTQYF. For the CDR3, the DNA is TGTGCCAGCAGCTCACGCGGGGGGGCCGGCACAGATACGCAGTATTTT.

This chain links TRBV24-1 with TRBJ2-1, with 9 bases that match TRBD2. V gave up 5 bases and J gave up 4 bases; unmatched junction bases: 14. Germline CDR1 and CDR2: KGHDR and SFDVKD. The CDR3 covers 18 residues. The CDR3: CATSADLSWTSEYNEQFF. In DNA, the CDR3 is TGTGCCACCAGTGCGGATTTGTCGTGGACTAGCGAATACAATGAGCAGTTCTTC.

V and J are TRBV5-4 and TRBJ2-2; perhaps TRBD1 as D (6 bases). Germline loops: CDR1 SGHNT, CDR2 YYREEE (reference sequence). The CDR3 spans 12 residues. Trimming removed 5 bases from V and 6 bases from J, with 8 bases in between. CDR3 amino acids: CASRHRAGELFF. The CDR3 nucleotides are TGTGCCAGCAGACACAGGGCCGGGGAGCTGTTTTTT.

The chain uses TRBV7-2 and TRBJ2-5; 14 bases align to TRBD2. The CDR3 loop spans 18 amino acids. With 0 bases clipped from V and 2 bases from J, the junction kept 5 bases outside the gene matches. In germline, CDR1 is SGHTA, CDR2 FQGNSA. The CDR3: CASSLAGLAGALQETQYF. The CDR3 DNA reads TGTGCCAGCAGCTTAGCGGGACTAGCGGGGGCCCTGCAAGAGACCCAGTACTTC.

The chain employs TRBV10-3 and TRBJ2-7; TRBD1 matches at 7 bases. CDR1 and CDR2 from the germline V gene are ENHRY and SYGVKD. J lost 7 bases, V lost 0 bases, and 12 bases had no gene match. The CDR3 runs to 16 residues. CDR3 coding DNA: TGTGCCATCAGTGAGTCGACGGGACAGTCCTCTTCTGAGCAGTACTTC. Residues: CAISESTGQSSSEQYF.

This clone was picked up a small number of times. V and J are TRBV10-2 and TRBJ2-3; 9 nucleotides align to TRBD2. V gave up 2 bases and J gave up 1 base; unmatched junction bases: 1. This CDR3 comprises 15 residues. The germline V gene encodes CDR1 WSHSY and CDR2 SAAADI. The CDR3 here is CASSEAGGRTDTQYF. In DNA, the CDR3 is TGCGCCAGCAGTGAGGCGGGGGGGCGCACAGATACGCAGTATTTT.

This chain connects TRBV29-1 to TRBJ1-2; no clear D gene. The CDR3 sequence is 12 residues long. The germline V gene has CDR1 SQVTM and CDR2 ANQGSEA. The V and J ends lost 0 bases and 8 bases respectively, with 10 bases between them. Here the CDR3 reads CSVEEVPGGYTF. In DNA, the CDR3 is TGCAGCGTTGAAGAAGTCCCGGGGGGCTACACCTTC.

The chain employs TRBV6-5 and TRBJ1-1, with D perhaps matching TRBD1 (6 bases). CDR1 MNHEY and CDR2 SVGAGI come from the germline V gene. Trimming removed 11 bases from V and 0 bases from J, with 10 bases in between. The CDR3 is 12 amino acids. CDR3 bases: TGTGCCGTCACAGGGTTGAACACTGAAGCTTTCTTT. This encodes CAVTGLNTEAFF.

The chain is built from TRBV25-1 and TRBJ2-7; D remains unclear. The CDR3 totals 12 residues. Germline-derived CDR1 and CDR2 are MGHDK and SYGVNS. V lost 3 bases and J lost 3, with 6 bases in between. CDR3 in DNA: TGTGCCAGCAGTGACAGTCTCTACGAGCAGTACTTC. It translates to CASSDSLYEQYF.

The table lists this clone with a count of one. The chain recombines TRBV7-7 with TRBJ2-6; 9 bases are a match to TRBD2. The V and J ends lost 4 bases and 0 bases, in that order; junction bases with no gene match: 4. Germline CDR1 is SSHAT and CDR2 is FNYEAQ (reference sequence). The CDR3 has 17 residues. CDR3 loop: CASSSGLAHSGANVLTF. The CDR3 DNA reads TGTGCCAGCAGCTCGGGACTAGCCCACTCTGGGGCCAACGTCCTGACTTTC.

The V and J genes are TRBV2 and TRBJ1-2; tentatively, D is TRBD1 (5 bases). This CDR3 has 16 residues. Trimming shortened V by 7 bases and J by 8 bases, and 26 bases separated the two germline ends. CDR1 and CDR2 (germline): SNHLY, FYNNEI. The CDR3: CASIVRAVGGSGGYTF. CDR3 nucleotides: TGTGCCAGCATCGTTCGGGCCGTGGGGGGATCGGGCGGCTACACCTTC. Complete variable domain (other parts from reference TRBV2 and TRBJ1-2): EPEVTQTPSHQVTQMGQEVILRCVPISNHLYFYWYRQILGQKVEFLVSFYNNEISEKSEIFDDQFSVERPDGSNFTLKIRSTKLEDSAMYFCASIVRAVGGSGGYTFGSGTRLTVV.

The chain joins TRBV19 to TRBJ2-1; 14 bases match TRBD2. V shed 5 bases, J shed 8 bases, and the junction held 5 bases outside the gene matches. The CDR3 length is 15 residues. CDR1 and CDR2 (germline): LNHDA, SQIVND (reference sequence). The CDR3: CASSETSGRADEQFF. The CDR3 DNA reads TGTGCCAGTAGTGAGACTAGCGGGAGGGCGGATGAGCAGTTCTTC.

The chain is built from TRBV18 and TRBJ1-6; D is undetermined. Trimming shortened V by 6 bases and J by 0 bases, and 15 bases separated the two germline ends. The CDR3 covers 17 residues. The germline CDR1 and CDR2 sequences are KGHSH and LQKENI. The CDR3 loop reads CASSSSLLSSYNSPLHF. CDR3 DNA: TGTGCCAGCTCGTCGTCCTTACTGAGCTCCTATAATTCACCCCTCCACTTT.

A note on this clone: The sample holds other DNA sequences that translate to the same CDR3. The chain recombines TRBV5-4 with TRBJ1-2; 9 bases are a match to TRBD1. Germline CDR1 and CDR2: SGHNT and YYREEE (reference sequence). This CDR3 is 15 amino acids long. With 3 bases clipped from V and 5 bases from J, the junction kept 8 bases outside the gene matches. The CDR3 DNA reads as TGTGCCAGCAGCTCCAGGACAGGGGAAAGATATGGCTACACCTTC. It codes for CASSSRTGERYGYTF. The full variable domain, its missing parts supplied by reference TRBV5-4 and TRBJ1-2, is ETGVTQSPTHLIKTRGQQVTLRCSSQSGHNTVSWYQQALGQGPQFIFQYYREEENGRGNFPPRFSGLQFPNYSSELNVNALELDDSALYLCASSSRTGERYGYTFGSGTRLTVV.

This clone has more than one count but fewer than ten. The sample holds other DNA sequences that translate to the same CDR3. The chain employs TRBV7-6 and TRBJ2-3; no clear D. Looked up from germline, CDR1 is SGHVS and CDR2 is FNYEAQ. Between the trimmed V and J ends, which lost 3 bases and 6 bases, there was a span of 4 bases. The CDR3 covers 11 residues. The CDR3 region is CASSFGDTQYF. The CDR3 nucleotides read TGTGCCAGCAGCTTCGGGGATACGCAGTATTTT.